The entry that follows covers one T cell receptor beta chain sequence. Antigen specificity is unknown. This specimen belongs to a study of post-analysis software for immune sequencing data. Study observations and caveats: Controls had significantly higher normalized Chao1 diversity than multiple sclerosis patients. By F measure, strong co-clustering occurred among samples prepared in the same batch.

The authors incorporated unique molecular identifiers into the TCR beta cDNA libraries. TCRdb ran MiXCR on the PCR reads and lists one entry per CDR3 protein. The sample has around 500,000 distinct CDR3 sequences, approximately 31% seen once; the top ten hold approximately 6%. This TCR was recovered from a girl aged 2-17 years with multiple sclerosis. The sequenced sample was blood.

The CDR3 nucleotides are TGTGCCAGCAGCTTGGTATTTGGCAGCCACCCCTCTGAAGAGACCCAGTACTTC. It is translated as CASSLVFGSHPSEETQYF. The chain combines TRBV5-5 with TRBJ2-5; D is unresolved. V was clipped by 0 bases and J by 3 bases, with 21 bases between them. The CDR3 totals 18 residues. Germline CDR1 SGHKS, CDR2 YYEKEE (reference sequence).